These 12 T cell receptor beta chains were all obtained from the same sample, sequenced in a study of blood T cell repertoires in COVID-19. Sequenced by immunoSEQ multiplex PCR; TCRdb stores in-frame clones only, minus some. The sample consists of fewer than 80,000 clones, 90% of them appearing once. Sequencing was done on a sample of peripheral blood. All receptors derive from a man between 50 and 59 years old with acute or convalescent COVID-19.

V and J are TRBV6-6 and TRBJ1-1; tentatively, D is TRBD1 (6 bases). The CDR3 contains 17 residues. Trimming removed 5 bases from V and 0 bases from J, with 19 bases in between. The germline gives CDR1 MNHNY, CDR2 SVGAGI (reference sequence). The CDR3 DNA is TGTGCCAGCAGTCGGAATAGCCTTACAGGGCTGAACACTGAAGCTTTCTTT. It encodes CASSRNSLTGLNTEAFF.

V usage is TRBV7-2 and J usage is TRBJ1-3, with a weak D call TRBD1 (6 bases). Germline V gene sequence: CDR1 SGHTA, CDR2 FQGNSA. The CDR3 runs to 14 residues. V gave up 10 bases and J gave up 9 bases, with 22 bases separating them. The CDR3 nucleotides read TGTGCCATTCGACCAACAGGGTCTCGCGGCACCATATATTTT. Translated: CAIRPTGSRGTIYF.

The chain combines TRBV6-4 with TRBJ1-1; 8 bases map to TRBD1. Germline V gene sequence: CDR1 MRHNA, CDR2 SNTAGT. The CDR3 runs to 15 residues. Losses at the gene ends were 2 bases for V and 3 bases for J; bases not matched to a gene: 5. The CDR3, as DNA: TGTGCCAGCAGTGACACTAACAGGGGGTACACTGAAGCTTTCTTT. Its protein is CASSDTNRGYTEAFF.

The chain combines TRBV18 with TRBJ2-1; D is possibly TRBD2 (6 bases). With 3 bases removed from V and 6 bases from J, the gap between germline ends came to 18 bases. CDR3 length: 16 residues. The germline CDR1 and CDR2 sequences are KGHSH and LQKENI. CDR3 in DNA: TGTGCCAGCTCACCGGGGTACGGGGGAGGCGGCAATGAGCAGTTCTTC. As protein: CASSPGYGGGGNEQFF. Combining the CDR3 with reference TRBV18 and TRBJ2-1 gives the whole variable domain NAGVMQNPRHLVRRRGQEARLRCSPMKGHSHVYWYRQLPEEGLKFMVYLQKENIIDESGMPKERFSAEFPKEGPSILRIQQVVRGDSAAYFCASSPGYGGGGNEQFFGPGTRLTVL.

The chain recombines TRBV19 with TRBJ1-1; 7 nucleotides match TRBD1. CDR3 size: 15 residues. Per the germline V gene, CDR1 is LNHDA and CDR2 is SQIVND (reference sequence). V was pared by 3 bases and J by 4 bases, with 8 bases of the junction left unmatched. The CDR3 DNA reads TGTGCCAGTAGTATTGGAGACAGGGCGGTCACTGAAGCTTTCTTT. Translated, it gives CASSIGDRAVTEAFF. The full variable domain, with the rest looked up from reference TRBV19 and TRBJ1-1, is DGGITQSPKYLFRKEGQNVTLSCEQNLNHDAMYWYRQDPGQGLRLIYYSQIVNDFQKGDIAEGYSVSREKKESFPLTVTSAQKNPTAFYLCASSIGDRAVTEAFFGQGTRLTVV.

The chain links TRBV6-1 to TRBJ2-5; 8 nucleotides match TRBD2. This CDR3 is built from 14 residues. CDR1 MNHNS and CDR2 SASEGT come from the germline V gene. After removal of 2 bases from V and 3 bases from J, the junction contained 2 bases not matched to a gene. CDR3 in amino acids: CASSEPGLEETQYF. The CDR3 nucleotides are TGTGCCAGCAGTGAACCGGGACTAGAAGAGACCCAGTACTTC.

Here the CDR3 DNA reads TGTGCCAGCTCACCACAGCCCCAACTAGTCCAAGAGACCCAGTACTTC. Its protein product is CASSPQPQLVQETQYF. The V call is TRBV18, the J call TRBJ2-5; D may be TRBD2 (5 bases). Trimming took 1 base from V and 1 from J, leaving 13 bases between them. Germline CDR1 KGHSH, CDR2 LQKENI. This CDR3 comprises 16 residues.

The rearrangement links TRBV5-1 to TRBJ1-1, with D possibly TRBD1 on 6 matching bases. The CDR3 totals 14 residues. Germline V gene data show CDR1 as SGHRS and CDR2 as YFSETQ. V was trimmed by 6 bases and J by 7 bases, leaving 19 bases between them. CDR3 sequence reads: CASTLNSGDFEAFF. CDR3 nucleotides: TGCGCCAGCACCTTAAATTCAGGGGATTTTGAAGCTTTCTTT.

The chain carries TRBV5-6 and TRBJ1-2; possible D gene TRBD1, 5 bases. Between the trimmed V and J ends, which lost 5 bases and 6 bases, there was a span of 17 bases. This CDR3 spans 14 amino acids. The germline gives CDR1 SGHDT, CDR2 YYEEEE. CDR3 protein: CASSLDINGDGYTF. The CDR3 nucleotides are TGTGCCAGCAGTCTGGACATAAACGGAGATGGCTACACCTTC.

The sample holds one count of this clone. The genes are TRBV6-5 and TRBJ2-1, with TRBD2 matching 9 bases. This CDR3 region has 15 residues. With V trimmed by 6 bases and J by 6 bases, 9 bases remained unmatched. Germline CDR1 reads MNHEY; CDR2 reads SVGAGI. In DNA form, the CDR3 reads TGTGCCAGCAGGGTTGTAGCGGGAGAGGGCAATGAGCAGTTCTTC. It yields the protein CASRVVAGEGNEQFF.

The V and J genes are TRBV11-2 and TRBJ2-7; D is possibly TRBD2 (6 bases). CDR1 SGHAT and CDR2 FQNNGV come from the germline V gene. With 1 base removed from V and 3 bases from J, the gap between germline ends came to 10 bases. This CDR3 is built from 14 residues. CDR3 residues: CASSLGGASYEQYF. The CDR3 DNA sequence: TGTGCCAGCAGCTTAGGCGGGGCCAGCTACGAGCAGTACTTC. The full variable domain, its missing parts supplied by reference TRBV11-2 and TRBJ2-7, is EAGVAQSPRYKIIEKRQSVAFWCNPISGHATLYWYQQILGQGPKLLIQFQNNGVVDDSQLPKDRFSAERLKGVDSTLKIQPAKLEDSAVYLCASSLGGASYEQYFGPGTRLTVT.

The gene calls are TRBV5-5 and TRBJ2-3; TRBD2 is a possible D gene (6 bases). V lost 6 bases and J lost 2, with 13 bases in between. There are 14 residues in the CDR3. Germline V gene data show CDR1 as SGHKS and CDR2 as YYEKEE (reference sequence). The CDR3 DNA follows: TGTGCCAGCAAGGTGGCGGGGCACACAGATACGCAGTATTTT. As protein: CASKVAGHTDTQYF.